The source of this T cell receptor (beta chain) is a study of long-term antiretroviral therapy in people with HIV. Study-level results: When set beside controls, HIV repertoires had CDR3 length ranges that were narrower. The clones with expansion before ART were dominant in the repertoire at all time points.

Donors needed at least one pre-ART PBMC sample plus at least two post-ART samples. Everyone in the study who had HIV was treated in the United States. CDR3 length: 12 residues. Germline lookup yields CDR1 MNHNS and CDR2 SASEGT. V dropped 6 bases and J dropped 10; count of bases not matched to a gene: 6. The assay used was immunoSEQ (version v3.0), run at survey level. Clones were sequenced by immunoSEQ multiplex PCR, and TCRdb holds only the in-frame ones, with some missing. The sample yields tens of thousands of clones, roughly four fifths seen once. Comments on this clone: The antigen is undetermined.

The sequence was obtained from a man between 18 and 29 years old with HIV. The sequences come from unsorted PBMCs, collected 0.3 years after starting antiretroviral therapy. The gene calls are TRBV6-1 and TRBJ1-1; TRBD1 agrees at 9 bases. CDR3 loop: CASRWTGDRAFF. DNA for the CDR3: TGTGCCAGCAGATGGACAGGGGATCGAGCTTTCTTT.